The clone carrying this T cell receptor beta chain was seen only a few times. Its antigen is undetermined. These data are taken from a study of CD8 T cells in ankylosing spondylitis. The V end lost 1 base, the J end lost 4 bases, and 7 bases lay between the germline ends. The CDR3 length is 13 residues. CDR1 is MGHRA, CDR2 YSYEKL, per germline. Overall study findings and caveats: A TCR beta motif of several highly homologous variants appeared characteristic of ankylosing spondylitis blood.

TCRdb ran MiXCR on the 5' RACE reads and lists one entry per CDR3 protein. The sample lists about 450,000 distinct CDR3 sequences; roughly 25% were seen once. The genes are TRBV4-1 and TRBJ1-1, with D possibly TRBD1 on 5 matching bases. Material: blood, either unsorted or a sorted T cell fraction (not recorded which). The TCR comes from a male donor with ankylosing spondylitis. The CDR3 reads CASSQGQITEAFF. CDR3 DNA: TGCGCCAGCAGCCAAGGACAGATCACTGAAGCTTTCTTT.